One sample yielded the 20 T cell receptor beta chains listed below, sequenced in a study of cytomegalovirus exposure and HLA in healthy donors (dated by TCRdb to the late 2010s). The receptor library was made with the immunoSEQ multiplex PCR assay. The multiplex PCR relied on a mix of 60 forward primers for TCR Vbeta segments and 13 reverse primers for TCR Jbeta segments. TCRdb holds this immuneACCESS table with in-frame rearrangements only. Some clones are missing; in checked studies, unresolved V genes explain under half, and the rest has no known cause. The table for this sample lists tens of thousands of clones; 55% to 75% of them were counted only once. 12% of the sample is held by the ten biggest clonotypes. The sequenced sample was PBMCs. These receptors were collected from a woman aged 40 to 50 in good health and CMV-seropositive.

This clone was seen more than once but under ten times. In DNA, the CDR3 is TGCAGCGCTGGACAGGGTAATGGCTACACCTTC. This codes for CSAGQGNGYTF. The chain links TRBV29-1 to TRBJ1-2; 8 bases agree with TRBD1. Unmatched junction bases numbered 4, after V lost 7 bases and J lost 6 bases. The CDR3 contains 11 residues. Looked up from germline, CDR1 is SQVTM and CDR2 is ANQGSEA.

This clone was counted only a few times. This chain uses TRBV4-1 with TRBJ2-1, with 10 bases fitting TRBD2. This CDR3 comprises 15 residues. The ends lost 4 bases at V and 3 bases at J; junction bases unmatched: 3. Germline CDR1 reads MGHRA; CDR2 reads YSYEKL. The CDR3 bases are TGCGCCAGCAGCCGAACTAGCGGGGACTACAATGAGCAGTTCTTC. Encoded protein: CASSRTSGDYNEQFF.

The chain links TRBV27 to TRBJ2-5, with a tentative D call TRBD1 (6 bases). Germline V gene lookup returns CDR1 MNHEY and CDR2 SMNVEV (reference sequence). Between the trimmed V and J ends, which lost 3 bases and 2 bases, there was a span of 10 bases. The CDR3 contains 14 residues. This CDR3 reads CASSLLGGQETQYF. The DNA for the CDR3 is TGTGCCAGCAGTTTGTTAGGGGGTCAAGAGACCCAGTACTTC.

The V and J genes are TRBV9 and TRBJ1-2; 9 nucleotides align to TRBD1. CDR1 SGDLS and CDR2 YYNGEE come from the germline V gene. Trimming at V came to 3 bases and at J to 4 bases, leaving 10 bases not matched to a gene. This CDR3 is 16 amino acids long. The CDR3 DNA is TGTGCCAGCAGCGGTTTCACAGGGGGCCCATTCTATGGCTACACCTTC. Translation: CASSGFTGGPFYGYTF.

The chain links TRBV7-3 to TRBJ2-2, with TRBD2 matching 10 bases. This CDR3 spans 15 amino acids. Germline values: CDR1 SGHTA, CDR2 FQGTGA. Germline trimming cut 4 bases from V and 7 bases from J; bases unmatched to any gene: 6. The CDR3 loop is CASSSSGGGNGELFF. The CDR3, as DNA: TGTGCCAGCAGCTCTAGCGGGGGAGGGAACGGGGAGCTGTTTTTT.

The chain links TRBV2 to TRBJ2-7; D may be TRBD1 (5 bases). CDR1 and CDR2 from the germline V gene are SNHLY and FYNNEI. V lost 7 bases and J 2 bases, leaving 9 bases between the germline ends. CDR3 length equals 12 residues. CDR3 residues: CASTQGPYEQYF. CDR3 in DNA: TGTGCCAGCACCCAGGGTCCCTACGAGCAGTACTTC. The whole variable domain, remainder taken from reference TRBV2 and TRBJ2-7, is EPEVTQTPSHQVTQMGQEVILRCVPISNHLYFYWYRQILGQKVEFLVSFYNNEISEKSEIFDDQFSVERPDGSNFTLKIRSTKLEDSAMYFCASTQGPYEQYFGPGTRLTVT.

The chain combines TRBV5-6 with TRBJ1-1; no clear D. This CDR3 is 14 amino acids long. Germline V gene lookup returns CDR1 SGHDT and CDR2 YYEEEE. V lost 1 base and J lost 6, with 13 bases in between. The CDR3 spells CASSLIPESAEAFF. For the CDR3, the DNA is TGTGCCAGCAGCTTGATACCGGAGTCGGCTGAAGCTTTCTTT. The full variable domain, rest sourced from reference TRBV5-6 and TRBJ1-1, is DAGVTQSPTHLIKTRGQQVTLRCSPKSGHDTVSWYQQALGQGPQFIFQYYEEEERQRGNFPDRFSGHQFPNYSSELNVNALLLGDSALYLCASSLIPESAEAFFGQGTRLTVV.

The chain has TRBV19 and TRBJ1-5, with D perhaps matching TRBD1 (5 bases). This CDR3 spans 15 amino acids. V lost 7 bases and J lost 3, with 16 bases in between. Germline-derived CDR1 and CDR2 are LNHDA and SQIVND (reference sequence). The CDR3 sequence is CASTTWGVDNQPQHF. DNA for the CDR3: TGTGCCAGTACCACGTGGGGGGTGGACAATCAGCCCCAGCATTTT.

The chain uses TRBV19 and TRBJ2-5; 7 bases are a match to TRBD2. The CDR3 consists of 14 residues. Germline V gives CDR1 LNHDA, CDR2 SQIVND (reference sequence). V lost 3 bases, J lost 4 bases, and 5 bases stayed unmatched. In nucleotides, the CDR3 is TGTGCCAGTAGTATCGGACCTAGCGGAGAGACCCAGTACTTC. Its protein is CASSIGPSGETQYF.

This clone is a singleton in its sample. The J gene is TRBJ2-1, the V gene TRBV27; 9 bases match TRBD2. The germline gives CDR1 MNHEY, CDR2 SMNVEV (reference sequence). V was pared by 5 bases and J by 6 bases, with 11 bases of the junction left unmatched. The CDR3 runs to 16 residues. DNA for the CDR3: TGTGCCAGCAGTCGGTTAGGTGGCGGGGGGGCCAATGAGCAGTTCTTC. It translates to CASSRLGGGGANEQFF.

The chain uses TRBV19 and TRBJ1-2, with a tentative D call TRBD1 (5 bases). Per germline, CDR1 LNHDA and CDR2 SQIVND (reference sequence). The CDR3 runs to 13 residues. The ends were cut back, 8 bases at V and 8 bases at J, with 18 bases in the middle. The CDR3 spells CASAGLRVGGYTF. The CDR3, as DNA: TGTGCCAGTGCGGGGCTCCGGGTTGGCGGCTACACCTTC.

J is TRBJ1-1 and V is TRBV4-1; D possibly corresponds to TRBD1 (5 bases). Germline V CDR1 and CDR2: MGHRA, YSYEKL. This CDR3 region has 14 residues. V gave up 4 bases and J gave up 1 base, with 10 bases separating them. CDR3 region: CASSPPDRNTEAFF. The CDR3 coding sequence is TGCGCCAGCAGCCCCCCAGACAGGAACACTGAAGCTTTCTTT.

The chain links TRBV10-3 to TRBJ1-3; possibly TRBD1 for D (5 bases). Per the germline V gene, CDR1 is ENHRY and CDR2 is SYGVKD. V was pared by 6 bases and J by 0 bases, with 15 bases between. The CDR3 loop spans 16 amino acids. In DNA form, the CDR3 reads TGTGCCATCAGCGGACAACAGGTTTCCTCTGGAAACACCATATATTTT. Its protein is CAISGQQVSSGNTIYF.

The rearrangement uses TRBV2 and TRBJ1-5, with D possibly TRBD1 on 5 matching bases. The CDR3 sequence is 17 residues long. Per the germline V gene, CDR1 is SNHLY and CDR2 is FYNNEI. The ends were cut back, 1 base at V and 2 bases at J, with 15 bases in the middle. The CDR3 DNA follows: TGTGCCAGCAGTGAAGGGGTCAGGGAAGTTGGCAATCAGCCCCAGCATTTT. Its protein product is CASSEGVREVGNQPQHF. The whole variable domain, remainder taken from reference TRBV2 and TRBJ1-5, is EPEVTQTPSHQVTQMGQEVILRCVPISNHLYFYWYRQILGQKVEFLVSFYNNEISEKSEIFDDQFSVERPDGSNFTLKIRSTKLEDSAMYFCASSEGVREVGNQPQHFGDGTRLSIL.

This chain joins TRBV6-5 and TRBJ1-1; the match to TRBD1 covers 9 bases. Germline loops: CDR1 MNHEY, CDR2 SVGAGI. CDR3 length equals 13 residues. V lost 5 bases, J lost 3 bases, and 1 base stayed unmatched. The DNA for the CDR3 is TGTGCCAGCAGTGACAGGGGGGACACTGAAGCTTTCTTT. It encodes CASSDRGDTEAFF.

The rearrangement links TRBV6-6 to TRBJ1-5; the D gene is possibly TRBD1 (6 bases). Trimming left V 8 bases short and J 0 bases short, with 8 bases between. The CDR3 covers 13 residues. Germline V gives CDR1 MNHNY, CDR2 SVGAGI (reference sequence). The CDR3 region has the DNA TGTGCCAGCGACAGGTATAGCAATCAGCCCCAGCATTTT. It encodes CASDRYSNQPQHF.

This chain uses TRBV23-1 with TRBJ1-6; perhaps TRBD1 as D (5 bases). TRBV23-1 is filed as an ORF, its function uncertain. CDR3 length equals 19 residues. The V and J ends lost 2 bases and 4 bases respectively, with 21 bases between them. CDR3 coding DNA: TGCGCCAGCAGTCAACATCAGGGAAGAGGGACTTTGTATAATTCACCCCTCCACTTT. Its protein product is CASSQHQGRGTLYNSPLHF.

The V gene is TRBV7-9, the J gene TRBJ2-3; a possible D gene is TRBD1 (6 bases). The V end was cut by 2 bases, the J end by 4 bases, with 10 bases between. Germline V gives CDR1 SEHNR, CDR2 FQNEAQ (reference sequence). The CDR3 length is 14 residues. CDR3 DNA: TGTGCCAGCAGCTTACTGGACAGTTCAGATACGCAGTATTTT. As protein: CASSLLDSSDTQYF. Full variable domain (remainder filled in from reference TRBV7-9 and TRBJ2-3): DTGVSQNPRHKITKRGQNVTFRCDPISEHNRLYWYRQTLGQGPEFLTYFQNEAQLEKSRLLSDRFSAERPKGSFSTLEIQRTEQGDSAMYLCASSLLDSSDTQYFGPGTRLTVL.

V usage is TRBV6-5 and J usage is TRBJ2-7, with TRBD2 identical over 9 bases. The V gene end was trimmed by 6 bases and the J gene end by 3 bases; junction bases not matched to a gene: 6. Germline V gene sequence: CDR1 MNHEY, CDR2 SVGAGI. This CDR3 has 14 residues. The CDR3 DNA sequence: TGTGCCAGCAGGTATAGCGGGGGAAACTACGAGCAGTACTTC. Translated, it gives CASRYSGGNYEQYF.

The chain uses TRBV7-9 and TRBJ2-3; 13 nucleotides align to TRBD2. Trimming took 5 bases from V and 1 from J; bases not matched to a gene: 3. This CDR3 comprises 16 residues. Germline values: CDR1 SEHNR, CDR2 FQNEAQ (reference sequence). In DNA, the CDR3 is TGTGCCAGCAGCCTCGGGACTAGCGGGGGCACAGATACGCAGTATTTT. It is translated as CASSLGTSGGTDTQYF.